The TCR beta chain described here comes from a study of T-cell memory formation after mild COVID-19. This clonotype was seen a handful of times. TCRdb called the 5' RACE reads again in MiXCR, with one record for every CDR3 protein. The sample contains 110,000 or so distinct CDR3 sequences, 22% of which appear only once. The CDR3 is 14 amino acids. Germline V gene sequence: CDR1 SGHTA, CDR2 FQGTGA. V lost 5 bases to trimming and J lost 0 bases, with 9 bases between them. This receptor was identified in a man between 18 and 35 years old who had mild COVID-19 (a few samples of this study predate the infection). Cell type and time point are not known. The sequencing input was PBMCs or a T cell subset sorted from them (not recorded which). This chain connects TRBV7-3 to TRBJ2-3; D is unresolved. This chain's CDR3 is CASSPWVSTDTQYF. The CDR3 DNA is TGTGCCAGCAGCCCGTGGGTCAGCACAGATACGCAGTATTTT.